The 25 T cell receptor beta chains below come from one sample, sequenced in a study of immune characterization of retroperitoneal liposarcoma. MiXCR was run by TCRdb on the PCR reads, yielding one entry per CDR3 protein. The sample yields 9,500 to 13,000 distinct CDR3 sequences, around 28% seen once. The sequencing sample was made of tumor tissue. These receptors came from a male donor with retroperitoneal liposarcoma.

V usage is TRBV6-5 and J usage is TRBJ2-1; tentatively, D is TRBD1 (6 bases). Trimming shortened V by 2 bases and J by 7 bases, and 6 bases separated the two germline ends. Per germline, CDR1 MNHEY and CDR2 SVGAGI. The CDR3 is 12 amino acids. CDR3 in DNA: TGTGCCAGCAGTTACCAGGGGAATGAGCAGTTCTTC. Translating gives CASSYQGNEQFF.

Many counts were recorded for this clonotype. The chain carries TRBV6-1 and TRBJ1-1; 9 bases agree with TRBD1. The CDR3 extends over 14 amino acids. Germline CDR1 is MNHNS and CDR2 is SASEGT. J gave up 5 bases and V 7 bases, and 8 bases lay outside the gene matches. The chain's CDR3 is CASMRDRVLTEAFF. The CDR3 DNA follows: TGTGCCAGCATGAGGGACAGGGTTTTAACTGAAGCTTTCTTT.

On this clonotype itself: At one of its ends the junction is not consistent with the germline gene, which may arise from a read error. V usage is TRBV5-3 and J usage is TRBJ1-2, with TRBD1 as a possible D gene (5 bases). TRBV5-3 carries the ORF label, with uncertain function. The CDR3 contains 13 residues. This CDR3 is CASSLGQTSGYTF. CDR3 sequence (DNA): TGTGCCAGCAGCTTGGGGCAGACTAGCGGCTACACCTTC.

Relative to its sample, this clonotype is medium-sized (0.01 to 0.1%). V gene TRBV6-1 combines with J gene TRBJ2-7; weak D call: TRBD2 (6 bases). CDR3 length: 15 residues. The V gene's germline CDR1 is MNHNS and CDR2 SASEGT. The ends were cut back, 0 bases at V and 2 bases at J, with 11 bases in the middle. CDR3 sequence (DNA): TGTGCCAGCAGTGAAGCGGGCGGGAACCCCTACGAGCAGTACTTC. It is translated as CASSEAGGNPYEQYF.

This clonotype is judged medium-sized (0.01 to 0.1%). This rearrangement joins TRBV7-6 to TRBJ2-1, with D unresolved. Germline-derived CDR1 and CDR2 are SGHVS and FNYEAQ. Trimming removed 1 base at V and 4 bases at J, with 11 bases between. The CDR3 has 15 amino acids. The CDR3: CASSLEAVGYNEQFF. CDR3 DNA sequence: TGTGCCAGCAGCTTAGAGGCCGTCGGATACAATGAGCAGTTCTTC.

At least ten counts were recorded for this clonotype. The chain couples TRBV11-3 to TRBJ2-1, with D possibly being TRBD1 (6 bases). Germline assignment: CDR1 SGHNT and CDR2 YENEEA. V lost 2 bases and J 3 bases, leaving 11 bases between the germline ends. The CDR3 contains 15 residues. CDR3 protein: CASSLKGDLYNEQFF. The CDR3 DNA follows: TGTGCCAGCAGCTTAAAGGGGGACCTCTACAATGAGCAGTTCTTC.

Many counts were recorded for this clonotype. This chain joins TRBV12-3 or TRBV12-4 and TRBJ2-2, with a weak D call TRBD2 (5 bases). The CDR3 consists of 14 residues. Trimming removed 7 bases from V and 0 bases from J, with 9 bases in between. In nucleotides, the CDR3 is TGTGCCAGCAAGGGCGGGTCGAACACCGGGGAGCTGTTTTTT. Translated: CASKGGSNTGELFF.

The rearrangement links TRBV6-1 to TRBJ2-1; D is tentatively TRBD1 or TRBD2 (5 bases each). Germline CDR1 and CDR2: MNHNS and SASEGT. The CDR3 has 14 residues. Trimming removed 8 bases from V and 0 bases from J, with 11 bases in between. The CDR3 DNA reads TGTGCCAGCGGGACCCCGAGCTCCTACAATGAGCAGTTCTTC. Protein sequence: CASGTPSSYNEQFF.

In this sample, this clonotype is medium-sized (0.01 to 0.1%). The gene calls are TRBV11-3 and TRBJ2-7; possible D gene TRBD1, 6 bases. Trimming stripped 6 bases from V and 3 bases from J, with 15 bases between. The CDR3 contains 14 residues. Per germline, CDR1 SGHNT and CDR2 YENEEA. CDR3 amino acids: CASSPRGSDYEQYF. The CDR3 bases are TGTGCCAGCAGTCCCAGGGGCAGTGACTACGAGCAGTACTTC.

This clonotype has at least ten counts. J is TRBJ2-5 and V is TRBV10-2; D gene unclear. Germline values: CDR1 WSHSY, CDR2 SAAADI. The length of the CDR3 is 11 residues. Trimming removed 3 bases at V and 3 bases at J, with 2 bases between. This CDR3 is CASSEKETQYF. As DNA, the CDR3 is TGCGCCAGCAGTGAAAAAGAGACCCAGTACTTC.

This clonotype has a count of ten or more. This chain joins TRBV7-9 and TRBJ2-2; D may be TRBD2 (6 bases). The CDR3 runs to 16 residues. CDR1 is SEHNR, CDR2 FQNEAQ, per germline (reference sequence). Trimming cost V 3 bases and J 3 bases, with 14 bases left between them. The CDR3 region is CASSLWGLTDTGELFF. The CDR3 DNA reads as TGTGCCAGCAGCTTGTGGGGACTGACCGACACCGGGGAGCTGTTTTTT.

This clonotype is labeled medium-sized. The chain combines TRBV6-1 with TRBJ2-1; 11 bases are a match to TRBD2. CDR1 and CDR2 from the germline V gene are MNHNS and SASEGT. CDR3 length equals 15 residues. V lost 2 bases, J lost 4 bases, and 1 base stayed unmatched. DNA for the CDR3: TGTGCCAGCAGTGAAACTAGCGGGGGTTACAATGAGCAGTTCTTC. This codes for CASSETSGGYNEQFF.

In its sample, this clonotype ranks as medium-sized. V and J are TRBV7-8 and TRBJ2-5, with 8 bases identical to TRBD2. Trimming cost V 5 bases and J 0 bases; bases outside gene matches: 14. This CDR3 is 18 amino acids long. Germline V gene data show CDR1 as SGHVS and CDR2 as FQNEAQ. The CDR3 here is CASSANRRGAQYQETQYF. The CDR3, as DNA: TGTGCCAGCAGCGCAAATAGGCGGGGGGCCCAGTACCAAGAGACCCAGTACTTC.

This clonotype occurred many times. The V call is TRBV7-2, the J call TRBJ2-1; TRBD2 matches at 8 bases. The J call is in doubt because the DNA end fits TRBJ2-7 better. CDR1 is SGHTA, CDR2 FQGNSA, per germline. This CDR3 region has 15 residues. The CDR3 sequence is CASSLRTSQGNEQYF. The CDR3 DNA reads as TGTGCCAGCAGCCTTCGGACTAGCCAGGGCAATGAGCAGTACTTC.

In its sample, this clonotype ranks as medium-sized. The chain joins TRBV12-3 or TRBV12-4 to TRBJ2-1, with 11 bases that match TRBD2. The trim removed 6 bases at V and 8 bases at J, leaving 6 bases unmatched. The length of the CDR3 is 14 residues. The CDR3 protein is CASRLAGVSDEQFF. In nucleotides, the CDR3 is TGTGCCAGCAGACTAGCGGGAGTGAGTGATGAGCAGTTCTTC.

The V and J genes are TRBV6-1 and TRBJ2-1; 8 bases line up with TRBD2. This CDR3 is built from 15 residues. Per germline, CDR1 MNHNS and CDR2 SASEGT. J gave up 7 bases and V 6 bases, and 11 bases lay outside the gene matches. The DNA for the CDR3 is TGTGCCAGCAGCCGCGGGGGGACCAGTAGGAATGAGCAGTTCTTC. As protein: CASSRGGTSRNEQFF.

This clonotype was seen repeatedly, ten times or more. This rearrangement joins TRBV7-6 to TRBJ2-4; 7 bases are a match to TRBD1. CDR3 length: 14 residues. Germline V gene lookup returns CDR1 SGHVS and CDR2 FNYEAQ. V shed 0 bases and J 8 bases; nucleotides not matched to a gene: 4. CDR3 sequence (DNA): TGTGCCAGCAGCTTAGCAGAGGGGGCGTACATTCAGTACTTC. This sequence encodes CASSLAEGAYIQYF. The full variable domain, rest sourced from reference TRBV7-6 and TRBJ2-4, is GAGVSQSPRYKVTKRGQDVALRCDPISGHVSLYWYRQALGQGPEFLTYFNYEAQQDKSGLPNDRFSAERPEGSISTLTIQRTEQRDSAMYRCASSLAEGAYIQYFGAGTRLSVL.

J is TRBJ2-1 and V is TRBV6-6; D is undetermined. The end of the DNA aligns better with TRBJ2-5, so the J call may be wrong. The CDR3 runs to 17 residues. Germline-derived CDR1 and CDR2 are MNHNY and SVGAGI (reference sequence). CDR3 protein: CASSYSALRVLSETQYF. The CDR3 bases are TGTGCCAGCAGTTACTCTGCCTTAAGGGTGCTGTCGGAGACCCAGTACTTC.

Points on this clonotype: A single base separates this from a much larger clone, so it may be a read error. The V gene is TRBV27, the J gene TRBJ2-5, with 7 bases matching TRBD1. The J call may be wrong; the DNA end is better matched by TRBJ2-7. CDR1 is MNHEY and CDR2 is SMNVEV in the germline V gene (reference sequence). This CDR3 has 14 residues. CDR3 DNA sequence: TGTGCCAACAGCCGCAGGGGGTCAGTCCACGAGCAGTACTTC. Amino acids: CANSRRGSVHEQYF.

This clonotype was seen more than once but under ten times. V and J are TRBV6-1 and TRBJ1-5; 7 bases are shared with TRBD1. The germline V gene encodes CDR1 MNHNS and CDR2 SASEGT. This CDR3 region has 15 residues. Germline trimming cut 5 bases from V and 5 bases from J; bases unmatched to any gene: 9. This CDR3 reads CASSINRGGDQPQHF. The CDR3 coding sequence is TGTGCCAGCAGTATCAACAGGGGCGGAGATCAGCCCCAGCATTTT.

This clonotype appeared a few times. The chain employs TRBV5-1 and TRBJ1-2; D unclear. CDR3 size: 13 residues. Looked up from germline, CDR1 is SGHRS and CDR2 is YFSETQ. The germline V and J ends were trimmed by 4 bases and 3 bases, with 10 bases remaining between them. The CDR3: CASSLRVDYGYTF. In nucleotides, the CDR3 is TGCGCCAGCAGCCTCCGGGTTGACTATGGCTACACCTTC.

This clonotype has more than one count but fewer than ten. A read error may produce the germline difference seen at one junction end. This chain's CDR3 is CKTPGTEAFF. The DNA of the CDR3 is TGCAAGACCCCGGGTACTGAAGCTTTCTTT. The chain joins TRBV6-1 to TRBJ1-1; unclear D gene. In germline, CDR1 is MNHNS, CDR2 SASEGT. This CDR3 has 10 amino acids.

This clonotype was observed once. This chain links TRBV25-1 with TRBJ2-3; TRBD2 agrees at 8 bases. Trimming took 5 bases from V and 3 from J; bases not matched to a gene: 10. The CDR3 sequence is 16 residues long. Germline CDR1 is MGHDK and CDR2 is SYGVNS. CDR3 amino acids: CASSKGWERGTDTQYF. The CDR3 DNA follows: TGTGCCAGCAGTAAAGGGTGGGAGCGGGGGACAGATACGCAGTATTTT.

This chain connects TRBV6-1 to TRBJ1-3; D is undetermined. The CDR3 is 15 residues long. CDR1 is MNHNS and CDR2 is SASEGT in the germline V gene. The V end was cut by 5 bases, the J end by 0 bases, with 11 bases between. CDR3 nucleotides: TGTGCCAGCAGTCAATCACCGTACTCTGGAAACACCATATATTTT. It translates to CASSQSPYSGNTIYF.

The chain uses TRBV5-3 and TRBJ2-5, with 9 bases that match TRBD2. TRBV5-3 is labeled an ORF, and its function is uncertain. The CDR3 length is 16 residues. The J segment lost 5 bases and the V segment lost 0 bases, leaving 8 bases of the junction unmatched. CDR3 nucleotide sequence: TGTGCCAGAAGCTTGGGGCGGGAGGGCCTTAATGAGACCCAGTACTTC. The encoded protein is CARSLGREGLNETQYF.